This T cell receptor (beta chain) is from a study of tumor-infiltrating lymphocytes in primary liver carcinoma. Study-wide background: Surgeons treated the primary liver carcinoma of the patients by surgical resection.

Study findings and constraints: Samples, which were bulk and unsorted, did not allow CD4+ and CD8+ repertoires to be compared.

Both blood RNA, taken from unsorted whole blood, and germline DNA were extracted. Constant-region priming of about 520 ng total RNA yielded TCR beta cDNA. Three-round nested multiplex PCR performed with slightly modified ARM-PCR produced the TCR beta libraries. Rounds one and two of PCR, each of about 10 cycles, were primed with TRBV1-TRBV30 forward primers and a C-beta reverse primer. One entry per CDR3 protein, called by TCRdb with MiXCR from the multiplex PCR reads. The profile shows about 330,000 distinct CDR3 sequences, approximately 64% of them singletons. Trimming stripped 1 base from V and 4 bases from J, with 17 bases between. CDR1 LGHNA and CDR2 YSLEER come from the germline V gene. The CDR3 is 17 residues long. Comments on this clonotype: Its antigen is still unknown.

The clonotype originates from a man aged 40-49 years with primary liver carcinoma and hepatitis B virus infection. This chain connects TRBV4-3 to TRBJ2-1, with TRBD1 as a possible D gene (5 bases). Sequenced input: peripheral blood. The CDR3 DNA sequence: TGCGCCAGCAGCCAAGGGTTAGGGGAAGGGCTATACAATGAGCAGTTCTTC. This encodes CASSQGLGEGLYNEQFF.